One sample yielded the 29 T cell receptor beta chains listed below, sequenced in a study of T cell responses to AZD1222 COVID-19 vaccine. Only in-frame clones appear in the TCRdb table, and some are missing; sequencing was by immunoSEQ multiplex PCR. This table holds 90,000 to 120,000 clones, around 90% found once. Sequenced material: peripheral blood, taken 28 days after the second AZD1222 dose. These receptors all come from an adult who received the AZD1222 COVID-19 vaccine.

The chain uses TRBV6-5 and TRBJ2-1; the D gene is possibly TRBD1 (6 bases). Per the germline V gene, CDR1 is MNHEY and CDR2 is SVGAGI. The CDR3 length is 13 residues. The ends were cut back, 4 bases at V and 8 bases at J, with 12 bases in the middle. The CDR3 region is CASSLTRGHEQFF. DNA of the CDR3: TGTGCCAGCAGTTTAACCAGGGGTCATGAGCAGTTCTTC.

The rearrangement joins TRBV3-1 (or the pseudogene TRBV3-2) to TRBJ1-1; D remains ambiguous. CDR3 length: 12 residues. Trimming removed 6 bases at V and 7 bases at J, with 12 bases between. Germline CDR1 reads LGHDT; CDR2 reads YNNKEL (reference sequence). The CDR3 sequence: CASSRRENEAFF. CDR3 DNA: TGTGCCAGCAGTCGACGGGAGAATGAAGCTTTCTTT.

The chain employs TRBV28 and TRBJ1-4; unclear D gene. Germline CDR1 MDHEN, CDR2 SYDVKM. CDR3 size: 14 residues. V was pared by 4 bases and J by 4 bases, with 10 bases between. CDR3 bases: TGTGCCAGCAGTTCCGGGCTCTATAATGAAAAACTGTTTTTT. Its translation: CASSSGLYNEKLFF.

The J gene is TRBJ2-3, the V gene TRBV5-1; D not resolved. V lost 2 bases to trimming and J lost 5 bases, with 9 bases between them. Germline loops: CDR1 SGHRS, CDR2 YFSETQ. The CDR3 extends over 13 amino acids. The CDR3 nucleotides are TGCGCCAGCAGCTTAACAGATCAAGATACGCAGTATTTT. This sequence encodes CASSLTDQDTQYF.

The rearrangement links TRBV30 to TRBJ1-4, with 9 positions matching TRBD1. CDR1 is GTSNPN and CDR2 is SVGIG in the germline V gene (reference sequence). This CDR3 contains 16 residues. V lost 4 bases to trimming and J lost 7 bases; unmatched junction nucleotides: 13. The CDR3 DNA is TGTGCCTGGAAGGGACGGACCGGGACAGGGACTGAAAAACTGTTTTTT. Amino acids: CAWKGRTGTGTEKLFF.

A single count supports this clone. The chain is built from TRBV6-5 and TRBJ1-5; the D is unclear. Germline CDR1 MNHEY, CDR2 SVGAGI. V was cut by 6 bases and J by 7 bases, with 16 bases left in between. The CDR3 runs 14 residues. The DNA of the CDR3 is TGTGCCAGCAGCCTAGGGAGAAAAAGCCAGCCCCAGCATTTT. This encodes CASSLGRKSQPQHF.

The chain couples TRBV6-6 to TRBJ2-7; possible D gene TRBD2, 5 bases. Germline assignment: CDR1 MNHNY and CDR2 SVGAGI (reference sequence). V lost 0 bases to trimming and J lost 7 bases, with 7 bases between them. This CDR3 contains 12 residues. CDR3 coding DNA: TGTGCCAGCAGTTACTCCGAGGGTGAGCAGTACTTC. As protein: CASSYSEGEQYF.

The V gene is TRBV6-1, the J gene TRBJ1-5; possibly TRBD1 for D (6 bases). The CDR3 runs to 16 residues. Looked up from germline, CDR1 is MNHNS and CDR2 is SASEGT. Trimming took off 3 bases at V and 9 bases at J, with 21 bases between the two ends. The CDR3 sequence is CASSDGGGLIGGPQHF. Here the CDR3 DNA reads TGTGCCAGCAGTGATGGAGGGGGTCTCATTGGTGGGCCCCAGCATTTT.

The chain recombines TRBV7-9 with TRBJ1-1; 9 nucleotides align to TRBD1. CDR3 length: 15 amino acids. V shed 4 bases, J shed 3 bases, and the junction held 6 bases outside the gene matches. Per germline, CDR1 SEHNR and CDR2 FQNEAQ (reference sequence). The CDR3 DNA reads TGTGCCAGCAGCTACGGACAGGGGCTCGACACTGAAGCTTTCTTT. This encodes CASSYGQGLDTEAFF.

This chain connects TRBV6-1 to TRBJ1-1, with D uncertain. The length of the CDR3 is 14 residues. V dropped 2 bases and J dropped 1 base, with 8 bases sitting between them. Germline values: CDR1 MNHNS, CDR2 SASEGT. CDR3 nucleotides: TGTGCCAGCAGTGAATCGGACGGGAACACTGAAGCTTTCTTT. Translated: CASSESDGNTEAFF.

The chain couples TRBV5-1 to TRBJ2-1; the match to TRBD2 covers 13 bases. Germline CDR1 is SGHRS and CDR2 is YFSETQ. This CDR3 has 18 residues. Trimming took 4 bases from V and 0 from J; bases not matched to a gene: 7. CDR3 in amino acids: CASSPGTSGVRSYNEQFF. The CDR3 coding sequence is TGCGCCAGCAGCCCCGGGACTAGCGGGGTTCGCTCCTACAATGAGCAGTTCTTC. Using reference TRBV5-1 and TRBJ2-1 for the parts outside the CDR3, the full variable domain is KAGVTQTPRYLIKTRGQQVTLSCSPISGHRSVSWYQQTPGQGLQFLFEYFSETQRNKGNFPGRFSGRQFSNSRSEMNVSTLELGDSALYLCASSPGTSGVRSYNEQFFGPGTRLTVL.

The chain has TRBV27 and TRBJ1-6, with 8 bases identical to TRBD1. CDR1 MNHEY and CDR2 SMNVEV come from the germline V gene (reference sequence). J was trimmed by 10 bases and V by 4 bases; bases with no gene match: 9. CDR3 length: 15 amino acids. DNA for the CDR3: TGTGCCAGCAGTTCCGGACAGGGCGGCGGATCACCCCTCCACTTT. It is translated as CASSSGQGGGSPLHF.

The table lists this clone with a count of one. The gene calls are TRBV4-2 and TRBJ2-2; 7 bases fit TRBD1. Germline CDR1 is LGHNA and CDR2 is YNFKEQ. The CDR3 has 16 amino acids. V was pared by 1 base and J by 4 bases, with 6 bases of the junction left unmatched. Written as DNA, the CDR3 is TGTGCCAGCAGCCAAGTTTGGGCAGGGGGCACCGGGGAGCTGTTTTTT. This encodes CASSQVWAGGTGELFF.

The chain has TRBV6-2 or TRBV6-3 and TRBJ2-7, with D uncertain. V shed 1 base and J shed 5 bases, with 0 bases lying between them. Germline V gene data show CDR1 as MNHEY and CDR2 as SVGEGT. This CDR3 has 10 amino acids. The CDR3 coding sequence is TGTGCCAGCAGTTACTACGAGCAGTACTTC. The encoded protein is CASSYYEQYF.

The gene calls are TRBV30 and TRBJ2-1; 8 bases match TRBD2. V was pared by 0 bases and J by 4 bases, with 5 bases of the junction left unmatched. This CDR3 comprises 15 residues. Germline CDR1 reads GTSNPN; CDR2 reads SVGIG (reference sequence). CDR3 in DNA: TGTGCCTGGAGTGTTCCCGCGGGGGGTTACAATGAGCAGTTCTTC. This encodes CAWSVPAGGYNEQFF. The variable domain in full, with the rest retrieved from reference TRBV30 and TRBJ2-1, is SQTIHQWPATLVQPVGSPLSLECTVEGTSNPNLYWYRQAAGRGLQLLFYSVGIGQISSEVPQNLSASRPQDRQFILSSKKLLLSDSGFYLCAWSVPAGGYNEQFFGPGTRLTVL.

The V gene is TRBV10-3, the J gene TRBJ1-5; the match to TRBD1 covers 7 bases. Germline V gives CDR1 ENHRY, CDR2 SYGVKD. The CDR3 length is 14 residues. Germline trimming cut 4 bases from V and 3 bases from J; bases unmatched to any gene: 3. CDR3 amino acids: CAISVDRFNQPQHF. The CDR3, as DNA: TGTGCCATCAGTGTGGACAGGTTCAATCAGCCCCAGCATTTT.

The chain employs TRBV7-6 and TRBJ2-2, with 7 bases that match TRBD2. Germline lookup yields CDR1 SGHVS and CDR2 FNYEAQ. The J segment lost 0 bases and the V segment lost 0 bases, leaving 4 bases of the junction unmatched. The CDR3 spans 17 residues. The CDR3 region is CASSLAGGRTNTGELFF. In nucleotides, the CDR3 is TGTGCCAGCAGCTTAGCCGGGGGGAGAACGAACACCGGGGAGCTGTTTTTT.

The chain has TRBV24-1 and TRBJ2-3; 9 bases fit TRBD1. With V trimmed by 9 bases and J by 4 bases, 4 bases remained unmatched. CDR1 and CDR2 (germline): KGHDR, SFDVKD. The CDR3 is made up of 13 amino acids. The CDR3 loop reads CATGGQGSDTQYF. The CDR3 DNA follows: TGTGCCACCGGAGGACAGGGGTCAGATACGCAGTATTTT.

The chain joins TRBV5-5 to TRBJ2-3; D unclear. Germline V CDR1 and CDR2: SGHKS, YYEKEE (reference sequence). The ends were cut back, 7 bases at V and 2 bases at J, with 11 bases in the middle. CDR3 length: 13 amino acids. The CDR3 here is CASGEPNTDTQYF. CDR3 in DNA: TGTGCCAGCGGTGAACCTAACACAGATACGCAGTATTTT.

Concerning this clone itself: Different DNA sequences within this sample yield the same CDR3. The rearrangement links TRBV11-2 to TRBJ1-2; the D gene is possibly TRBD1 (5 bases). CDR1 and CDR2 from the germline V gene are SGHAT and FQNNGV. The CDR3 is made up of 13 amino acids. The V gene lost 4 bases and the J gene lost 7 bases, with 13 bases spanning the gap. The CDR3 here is CASSWTGESGYTF. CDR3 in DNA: TGTGCCAGCAGCTGGACGGGGGAGAGTGGCTACACCTTC.

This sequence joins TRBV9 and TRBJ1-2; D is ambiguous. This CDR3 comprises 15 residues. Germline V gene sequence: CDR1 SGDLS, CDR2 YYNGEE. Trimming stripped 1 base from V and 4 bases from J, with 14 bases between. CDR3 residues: CASSVTDGRRYGYTF. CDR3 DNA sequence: TGTGCCAGCAGCGTAACCGATGGCAGGCGCTATGGCTACACCTTC.

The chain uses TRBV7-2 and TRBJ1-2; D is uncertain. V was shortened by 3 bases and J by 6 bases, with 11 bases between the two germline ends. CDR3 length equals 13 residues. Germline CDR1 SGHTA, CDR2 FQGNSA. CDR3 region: CASSFPGRNGYTF. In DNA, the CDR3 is TGTGCCAGCAGCTTCCCCGGACGGAATGGCTACACCTTC.

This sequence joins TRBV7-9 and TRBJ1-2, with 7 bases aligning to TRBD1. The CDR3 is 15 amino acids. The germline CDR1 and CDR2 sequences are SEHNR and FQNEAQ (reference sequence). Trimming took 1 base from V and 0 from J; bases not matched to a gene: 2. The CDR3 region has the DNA TGTGCCAGCAGCTTAGTTGGGACAGCTAACTATGGCTACACCTTC. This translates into CASSLVGTANYGYTF.

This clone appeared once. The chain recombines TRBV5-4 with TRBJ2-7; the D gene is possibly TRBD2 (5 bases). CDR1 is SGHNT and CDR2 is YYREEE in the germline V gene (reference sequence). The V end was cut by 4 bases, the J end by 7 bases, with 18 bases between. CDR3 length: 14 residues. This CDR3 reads CASSPPARPGEQYF. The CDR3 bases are TGTGCCAGCAGCCCTCCCGCCCGACCGGGGGAGCAGTACTTC. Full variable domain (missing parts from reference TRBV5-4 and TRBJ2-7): ETGVTQSPTHLIKTRGQQVTLRCSSQSGHNTVSWYQQALGQGPQFIFQYYREEENGRGNFPPRFSGLQFPNYSSELNVNALELDDSALYLCASSPPARPGEQYFGPGTRLTVT.

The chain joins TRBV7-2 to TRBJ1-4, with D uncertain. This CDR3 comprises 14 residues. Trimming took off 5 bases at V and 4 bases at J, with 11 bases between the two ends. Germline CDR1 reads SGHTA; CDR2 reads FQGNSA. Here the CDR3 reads CASSPQTGNEKLFF. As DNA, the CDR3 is TGTGCCAGCAGCCCGCAGACCGGTAATGAAAAACTGTTTTTT.

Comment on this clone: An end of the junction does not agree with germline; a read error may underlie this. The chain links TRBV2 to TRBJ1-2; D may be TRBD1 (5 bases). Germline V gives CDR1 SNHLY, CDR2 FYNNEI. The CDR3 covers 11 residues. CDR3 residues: CASILDKALAF. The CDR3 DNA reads TGTGCCAGCATCTTGGACAAAGCATTAGCCTTC.

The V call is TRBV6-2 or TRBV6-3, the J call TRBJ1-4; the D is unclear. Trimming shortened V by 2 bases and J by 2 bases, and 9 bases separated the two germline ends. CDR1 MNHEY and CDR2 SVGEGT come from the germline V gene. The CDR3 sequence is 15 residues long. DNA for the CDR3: TGTGCCAGCAGTTACGTGGCGTCCACTAATGAAAAACTGTTTTTT. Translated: CASSYVASTNEKLFF.

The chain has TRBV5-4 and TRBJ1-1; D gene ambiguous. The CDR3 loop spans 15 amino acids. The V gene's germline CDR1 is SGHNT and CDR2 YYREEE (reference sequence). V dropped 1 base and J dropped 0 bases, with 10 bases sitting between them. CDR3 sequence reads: CASSLISSMNTEAFF. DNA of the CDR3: TGTGCCAGCAGCTTGATATCCTCGATGAACACTGAAGCTTTCTTT.

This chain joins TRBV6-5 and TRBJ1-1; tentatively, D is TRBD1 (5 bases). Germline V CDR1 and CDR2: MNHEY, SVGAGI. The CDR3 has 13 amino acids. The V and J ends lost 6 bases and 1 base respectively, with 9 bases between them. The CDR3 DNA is TGTGCCAGCAGCCACGGGGGGAACACTGAAGCTTTCTTT. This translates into CASSHGGNTEAFF.